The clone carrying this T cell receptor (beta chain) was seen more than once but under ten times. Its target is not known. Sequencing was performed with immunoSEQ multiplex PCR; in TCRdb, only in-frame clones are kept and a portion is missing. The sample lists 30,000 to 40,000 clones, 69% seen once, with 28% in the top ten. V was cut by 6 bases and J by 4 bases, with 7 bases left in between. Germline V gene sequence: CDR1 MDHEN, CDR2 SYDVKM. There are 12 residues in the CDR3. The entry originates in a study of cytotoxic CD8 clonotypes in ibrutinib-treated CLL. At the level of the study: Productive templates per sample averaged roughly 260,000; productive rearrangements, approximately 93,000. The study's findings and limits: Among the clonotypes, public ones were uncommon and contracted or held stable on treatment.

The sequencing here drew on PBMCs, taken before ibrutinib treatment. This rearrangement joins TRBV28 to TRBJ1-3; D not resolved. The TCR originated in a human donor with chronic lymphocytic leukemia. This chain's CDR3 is CASSLRGNTIYF. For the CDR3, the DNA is TGTGCCAGCAGCTTGAGGGGAAACACCATATATTTT.